This TCR beta chain is from a study of shared clonotypes between healthy human individuals. With respect to this clone: The antigen remains undetermined.

Amplification in unsorted PBMC replicate PCRs started from around 330 ng DNA, which equals some 30,000 T cell genomes. Sequencing on ten immunoSEQ deep assay plates was performed for unsorted PBMC DNA. The method was immunoSEQ multiplex PCR; TCRdb's version includes in-frame clones alone and lacks a portion of them. Here the sample spans roughly 500,000 clones, roughly 77% being singletons. Germline V gene sequence: CDR1 MNHEY, CDR2 SVGAGI. This CDR3 is built from 15 residues. Study results and caveats: Represented diversity, genetic and exposure-history alike, was limited by few donors.

The receptor's source is a woman aged 40 to 50 in good health. Some clones in this sample may be carry-over from other donors' samples. Sequences were obtained from PBMCs. This chain connects TRBV6-5 to TRBJ2-5; the match to TRBD1 covers 7 bases. The closer fit of TRBJ2-7 to the DNA end suggests the J call may be wrong. CDR3 residues: CASSKQGTRTYEQYF. CDR3 in DNA: TGTGCCAGCAGTAAACAGGGGACGAGGACCTACGAGCAGTACTTC.